The 10 T cell receptor beta chains below come from one sample, sequenced in a study of CD8 T cells in ankylosing spondylitis (dated by TCRdb to about 2017). Libraries came from 5' RACE. Sequencing was performed on an Illumina HiSeq 2500. TCRdb reprocessing: public reads trimmed at Q25 with fastp, clones called with MiXCR, in-frame beta chains kept. Rows with one shared CDR3 protein collapse into an entry with the most common genes and DNA. The sample data list about 30,000 distinct CDR3 sequences, and 5.3% of these were observed just once. The ten top clones hold around 1.9% of the sample. Sequencing input: blood, either unsorted or a sorted T cell fraction (not recorded which). These receptors all stem from a female donor with ankylosing spondylitis or in good health (not recorded which).

This clonotype appeared many times. The gene calls are TRBV9 and TRBJ1-6; a possible D gene is TRBD1 (6 bases). Deletions cut 0 bases from V and 10 bases from J, with 14 bases between. Germline V lookup: CDR1 SGDLS, CDR2 YYNGEE. CDR3 length equals 15 residues. This chain's CDR3 is CASSVGTGIESPLHF. CDR3 nucleotides: TGTGCCAGCAGCGTAGGTACAGGGATAGAATCACCCCTCCACTTT.

This clonotype was found many times. The rearrangement uses TRBV9 and TRBJ2-1; 9 bases match TRBD1. The CDR3 contains 16 residues. V shed 4 bases, J shed 7 bases, and the junction held 12 bases outside the gene matches. Germline CDR1 and CDR2: SGDLS and YYNGEE. The CDR3 coding sequence is TGTGCCAGCAGCCGCTCCCACAGGGGGCTTCAGAATGAGCAGTTCTTC. It translates to CASSRSHRGLQNEQFF. The full variable domain, in which reference TRBV9 and TRBJ2-1 provide the parts outside the CDR3, is DSGVTQTPKHLITATGQRVTLRCSPRSGDLSVYWYQQSLDQGLQFLIQYYNGEERAKGNILERFSAQQFPDLHSELNLSSLELGDSALYFCASSRSHRGLQNEQFFGPGTRLTVL.

This clonotype was counted at least ten times. The chain couples TRBV9 to TRBJ2-3; D might be TRBD2 (5 bases). In germline, CDR1 is SGDLS, CDR2 YYNGEE. This CDR3 region has 15 residues. V was shortened by 0 bases and J by 2 bases, with 10 bases between the two germline ends. Written as DNA, the CDR3 is TGTGCCAGCAGCGTAGACGGGAAATCCACAGATACGCAGTATTTT. It translates to CASSVDGKSTDTQYF.

This clonotype was recorded at least ten times. The chain uses TRBV9 and TRBJ2-7; 8 nucleotides align to TRBD2. Germline V lookup: CDR1 SGDLS, CDR2 YYNGEE. CDR3 length: 14 amino acids. With V trimmed by 4 bases and J by 4 bases, 7 bases remained unmatched. CDR3 in amino acids: CASSLSSGAYEQYF. The CDR3 DNA reads as TGTGCCAGCAGCTTAAGTAGCGGGGCTTACGAGCAGTACTTC.

This clonotype was counted at least ten times. The chain links TRBV9 to TRBJ2-1, with D perhaps TRBD1 (6 bases). Trimming removed 0 bases at V and 15 bases at J, with 13 bases between. Germline V gives CDR1 SGDLS, CDR2 YYNGEE. The CDR3 contains 12 residues. Written as DNA, the CDR3 is TGTGCCAGCAGCGTAGCCGTGACAGGTCCGTTCTTC. It specifies CASSVAVTGPFF.

This clonotype showed up just a few times. The V and J genes are TRBV9 and TRBJ1-6, with TRBD1 matching 10 bases. The J segment lost 7 bases and the V segment lost 3 bases, leaving 7 bases of the junction unmatched. Germline CDR1 is SGDLS and CDR2 is YYNGEE. This CDR3 has 16 residues. The CDR3 DNA sequence: TGTGCCAGCAGCGAGAGGGGGACAGGGGCCAATTCACCCCTCCACTTT. This codes for CASSERGTGANSPLHF.

Ten or more counts support this clonotype. J is TRBJ1-4 and V is TRBV9, with D unresolved. CDR1 and CDR2 from the germline V gene are SGDLS and YYNGEE. CDR3 length: 15 residues. V was shortened by 4 bases and J by 7 bases, with 17 bases between the two germline ends. CDR3 sequence (DNA): TGTGCCAGCAGCACTACGCCCGTTTTGGGTGAAAAACTGTTTTTT. This codes for CASSTTPVLGEKLFF.

This clonotype was found many times. The V and J genes are TRBV9 and TRBJ2-1; D remains ambiguous. Germline CDR1 reads SGDLS; CDR2 reads YYNGEE. CDR3 size: 15 residues. V lost 1 base and J 4 bases, leaving 12 bases between the germline ends. CDR3 bases: TGTGCCAGCAGCGTACACAGCAAAATATACAATGAGCAGTTCTTC. Its translation is CASSVHSKIYNEQFF.

Many counts were recorded for this clonotype. This chain connects TRBV9 to TRBJ2-3, with a tentative D call TRBD2 (5 bases). V was pared by 7 bases and J by 2 bases, with 11 bases between. CDR1 is SGDLS, CDR2 YYNGEE, per germline. The CDR3 sequence is 13 residues long. The CDR3 loop is CASARANTDTQYF. Here the CDR3 DNA reads TGTGCCAGCGCGAGGGCGAACACAGATACGCAGTATTTT.

The chain employs TRBV9 and TRBJ2-3; 13 bases match TRBD2. Germline trimming cut 3 bases from V and 4 bases from J; bases unmatched to any gene: 8. The CDR3 spans 17 residues. The germline V gene has CDR1 SGDLS and CDR2 YYNGEE. Here the CDR3 DNA reads TGTGCCAGCAGCGCAAAACGACTAGCGGGAGGAGCAGATACGCAGTATTTT. The encoded protein is CASSAKRLAGGADTQYF.